The 22 T cell receptor beta chains below all came from one sample that was sequenced in a study of T cell responses to AZD1222 COVID-19 vaccine. Clones were read by immunoSEQ multiplex PCR, and TCRdb kept only the in-frame ones, dropping some. The data show over 50,000 clones, approximately 80% seen once. Sequencing was performed on peripheral blood, taken 28 days after the second AZD1222 dose. Source of these receptors: an adult who received the AZD1222 COVID-19 vaccine.

This clone was counted once. The chain carries TRBV6-2 or TRBV6-3 and TRBJ2-6; TRBD2 matches 7 bases. The germline V gene has CDR1 MNHEY and CDR2 SVGEGT. The CDR3 has 13 amino acids. Trimming at V came to 5 bases and at J to 11 bases, leaving 6 bases not matched to a gene. Written as DNA, the CDR3 is TGTGCCAGCAGTGAGGCGGGGGATCACGTCCTGACTTTC. Its translation: CASSEAGDHVLTF.

The chain has TRBV6-1 and TRBJ2-7; weak D call: TRBD1 (5 bases). The CDR3 is made up of 14 amino acids. The V gene's germline CDR1 is MNHNS and CDR2 SASEGT. Trimming shortened V by 0 bases and J by 2 bases, and 8 bases separated the two germline ends. The CDR3 coding sequence is TGTGCCAGCAGTGAAGCCCCAGGGCCCTACGAGCAGTACGTC. It translates to CASSEAPGPYEQYV.

J is TRBJ1-3 and V is TRBV18, with TRBD1 matching 8 bases. Germline V gene lookup returns CDR1 KGHSH and CDR2 LQKENI. V dropped 5 bases and J dropped 3; count of bases not matched to a gene: 3. The CDR3 runs 14 residues. CDR3 sequence (DNA): TGTGCCAGCTCAACCGGGACAGGTGGAAACACCATATATTTT. Translation gives CASSTGTGGNTIYF.

The gene calls are TRBV28 and TRBJ2-1; the match to TRBD2 covers 9 bases. CDR3 length equals 16 residues. Germline CDR1 MDHEN, CDR2 SYDVKM. Trimming took 7 bases from V and 0 from J; bases not matched to a gene: 7. The CDR3 coding sequence is TGTGCCAGCATCGGGACTAGCTCTAGCTCCTACAATGAGCAGTTCTTC. Translated, it gives CASIGTSSSSYNEQFF.

This rearrangement joins TRBV5-1 to TRBJ1-1, with 7 bases fitting TRBD1. CDR1 is SGHRS and CDR2 is YFSETQ in the germline V gene. The CDR3 loop spans 16 amino acids. V lost 3 bases, J lost 0 bases, and 8 bases stayed unmatched. CDR3 region: CASSSRGGPMNTEAFF. The CDR3 DNA follows: TGCGCCAGCAGCTCCAGGGGGGGCCCCATGAACACTGAAGCTTTCTTT.

This clone is deemed medium-sized. V is TRBV15 and J is TRBJ1-3, with D possibly TRBD1 on 5 matching bases. Trimming cost V 0 bases and J 3 bases, with 9 bases left between them. Germline lookup yields CDR1 LNHNV and CDR2 YYDKDF (reference sequence). The CDR3 consists of 15 residues. The CDR3: CATSRDLGGGNTIYF. The CDR3 region has the DNA TGTGCCACCAGCAGAGATCTCGGGGGTGGAAACACCATATATTTT.

The chain recombines TRBV29-1 with TRBJ1-1, with 7 bases identical to TRBD1. The V gene's germline CDR1 is SQVTM and CDR2 ANQGSEA. V was pared by 5 bases and J by 1 base, with 4 bases of the junction left unmatched. The CDR3 is 13 residues long. The CDR3 sequence: CSVSGTENTEAFF. The DNA of the CDR3 is TGCAGCGTTTCCGGGACAGAGAACACTGAAGCTTTCTTT.

The CDR3 sequence is CASSPHGAADSYEQYF. The CDR3 bases are TGTGCCAGCAGCCCCCATGGGGCGGCGGACTCCTACGAGCAGTACTTC. The chain is built from TRBV9 and TRBJ2-7; tentatively, D is TRBD1 (5 bases). Trimming took off 4 bases at V and 0 bases at J, with 17 bases between the two ends. CDR1 and CDR2 from the germline V gene are SGDLS and YYNGEE. The CDR3 runs 16 residues.

J is TRBJ1-5 and V is TRBV27, with D maybe TRBD1 (5 bases). V was shortened by 4 bases and J by 3 bases, with 16 bases between the two germline ends. Per germline, CDR1 MNHEY and CDR2 SMNVEV (reference sequence). The CDR3 runs 16 residues. CDR3: CASSSTGSGLNQPQHF. The CDR3, as DNA: TGTGCCAGCAGTTCTACAGGCTCAGGACTCAATCAGCCCCAGCATTTT.

A word on this clone: Its ends do not fully match the called genes, so a read error is possible. The rearrangement uses TRBV7-8 and TRBJ2-2; D perhaps matches TRBD1 (6 bases). The CDR3 is 16 residues long. Looked up from germline, CDR1 is SGHVS and CDR2 is FQNEAQ. The CDR3 coding sequence is TGTGCCAGCAGCTTAGCGAGCAGGGGAAACATCGGGGAGCTGTTTTTT. It codes for CASSLASRGNIGELFF. Full variable domain (remainder filled in from reference TRBV7-8 and TRBJ2-2): GAGVSQSPRYKVAKRGQDVALRCDPISGHVSLFWYQQALGQGPEFLTYFQNEAQLDKSGLPSDRFFAERPEGSVSTLKIQRTQQEDSAVYLCASSLASRGNIGELFFGEGSRLTVL.

This chain uses TRBV29-1 with TRBJ1-2, with D hard to call. CDR1 is SQVTM and CDR2 is ANQGSEA in the germline V gene. The V end was cut by 4 bases, the J end by 6 bases, with 12 bases between. The CDR3 is made up of 12 amino acids. The CDR3 region is CSVAINRNGYTF. In DNA, the CDR3 is TGCAGCGTTGCCATAAACAGAAATGGCTACACCTTC.

The V gene is TRBV5-6, the J gene TRBJ1-6; possibly TRBD1 for D (5 bases). The ends were cut back, 2 bases at V and 8 bases at J, with 8 bases in the middle. This CDR3 is 13 amino acids long. CDR1 SGHDT and CDR2 YYEEEE come from the germline V gene. CDR3 region: CASSFTTDSPLHF. The CDR3 bases are TGTGCCAGCAGCTTTACGACAGATTCACCCCTCCACTTT.

The genes are TRBV5-1 and TRBJ1-2; D not certain. Germline V lookup: CDR1 SGHRS, CDR2 YFSETQ. This CDR3 region has 14 residues. Trimming removed 0 bases from V and 6 bases from J, with 12 bases in between. Written as DNA, the CDR3 is TGCGCCAGCAGCTTGGCCCAGGTAGAGAATGGCTACACCTTC. Its protein product is CASSLAQVENGYTF.

This clone was counted once. V is TRBV28 and J is TRBJ2-1, with D perhaps matching TRBD2 (5 bases). Germline V CDR1 and CDR2: MDHEN, SYDVKM. The CDR3 covers 14 residues. Trimming stripped 7 bases from V and 0 bases from J, with 10 bases between. The CDR3 region is CASTPGSSYNEQFF. The CDR3 DNA reads TGTGCCAGCACTCCGGGGAGCTCCTACAATGAGCAGTTCTTC.

The chain combines TRBV5-6 with TRBJ1-1; 7 positions match TRBD1. After removal of 3 bases from V and 3 bases from J, the junction contained 8 bases not matched to a gene. CDR3 length equals 15 residues. Germline V lookup: CDR1 SGHDT, CDR2 YYEEEE. For the CDR3, the DNA is TGTGCCAGCAGCTCGGTGGTAGGGGGCTACACTGAAGCTTTCTTT. It is translated as CASSSVVGGYTEAFF.

This chain links TRBV5-6 with TRBJ1-2; a possible D gene is TRBD1 (5 bases). V was shortened by 0 bases and J by 8 bases, with 20 bases between the two germline ends. CDR1 and CDR2 from the germline V gene are SGHDT and YYEEEE. The CDR3 is made up of 16 amino acids. The chain's CDR3 is CASSLANARALKGYTF. CDR3 sequence (DNA): TGTGCCAGCAGCTTGGCCAACGCCAGGGCTCTAAAGGGCTACACCTTC.

V is TRBV5-5 and J is TRBJ2-2; TRBD2 aligns across 15 bases. V trimming: 3 bases; J trimming: 3 bases; junction bases outside the gene matches: 3. This CDR3 is 17 amino acids long. Germline V gene data show CDR1 as SGHKS and CDR2 as YYEKEE (reference sequence). In DNA form, the CDR3 reads TGTGCCAGCAGCTCCCGGACTAGCGGGAGGGACACCGGGGAGCTGTTTTTT. It codes for CASSSRTSGRDTGELFF.

J is TRBJ2-2 and V is TRBV19; the D gene could be TRBD1 or TRBD2 (7 bases each). The CDR3 is made up of 14 amino acids. Deletions cut 6 bases from V and 7 bases from J, with 15 bases between. CDR1 and CDR2 from the germline V gene are LNHDA and SQIVND (reference sequence). The DNA of the CDR3 is TGTGCCAGTAGGACACAGGGGAGGGTCGGGGAGCTGTTTTTT. Its translation is CASRTQGRVGELFF. The full variable domain, its missing parts supplied by reference TRBV19 and TRBJ2-2, is DGGITQSPKYLFRKEGQNVTLSCEQNLNHDAMYWYRQDPGQGLRLIYYSQIVNDFQKGDIAEGYSVSREKKESFPLTVTSAQKNPTAFYLCASRTQGRVGELFFGEGSRLTVL.

The chain employs TRBV11-2 and TRBJ1-3, with a tentative D call TRBD1 (5 bases). The germline V gene has CDR1 SGHAT and CDR2 FQNNGV. The V end lost 5 bases, the J end lost 0 bases, and 17 bases lay between the germline ends. The CDR3 sequence is 17 residues long. CDR3 bases: TGTGCCAGCAGCGCCGCCGCCGGGGCCGGCTCTGGAAACACCATATATTTT. It codes for CASSAAAGAGSGNTIYF.

This clone was counted once. This chain uses TRBV20-1 with TRBJ2-3, with 8 bases aligning to TRBD2. The CDR3 totals 11 residues. The ends lost 6 bases at V and 4 bases at J; junction bases unmatched: 0. The germline gives CDR1 DFQATT, CDR2 SNEGSKA (reference sequence). The CDR3, as DNA: TGCAGTGCCGGGGGGGCAGATACGCAGTATTTT. Encoded protein: CSAGGADTQYF.

The chain is built from TRBV6-2 or TRBV6-3 and TRBJ2-1; 7 bases map to TRBD1. CDR3 size: 19 residues. The germline V gene encodes CDR1 MNHEY and CDR2 SVGEGT. V dropped 4 bases and J dropped 0; count of bases not matched to a gene: 15. CDR3 residues: CASSSRQGLSVSSYNEQFF. As DNA, the CDR3 is TGTGCCAGCAGTTCCCGACAGGGTTTAAGCGTGAGCTCCTACAATGAGCAGTTCTTC.

This chain uses TRBV9 with TRBJ2-2, with 7 bases identical to TRBD2. The CDR3 runs to 15 residues. V shed 4 bases, J shed 5 bases, and the junction held 8 bases outside the gene matches. Germline loops: CDR1 SGDLS, CDR2 YYNGEE. CDR3 sequence (DNA): TGTGCCAGCAGCTGGGGCGGGAGTGCGACCGGGGAGCTGTTTTTT. Amino acids: CASSWGGSATGELFF.